The clone carrying this T cell receptor beta chain has just a few counts. No antigen is known for it. The source of the sample is a study of T cell responses to AZD1222 COVID-19 vaccine. General observations from the study: Spike-specific TCRs gained breadth and depth after people received two AZD1222 doses. Nearly half of spike-specific TCRs reportedly target unmutated variant regions. Spike was spanned by vaccine-associated CD4 TCRs, with dominance at 160-218 and 743-854.

Second-dose intervals near 4 or 12 weeks were combined. CDR3 size: 14 residues. Deletions cut 6 bases from V and 4 bases from J, with 16 bases between. From germline, CDR1 is LNHDA and CDR2 SQIVND (reference sequence). TCRdb keeps only in-frame clones here, not all; method: immunoSEQ multiplex PCR. The repertoire holds fewer than 150,000 clones, 70% to 90% seen once, with around 9.5% in the top ten. The receptor comes from an adult who received the AZD1222 COVID-19 vaccine. The chain uses TRBV19 and TRBJ2-7, with D perhaps assigned TRBD1 or TRBD2 (5 bases each). Sequencing was performed on peripheral blood, taken 28 days after the second AZD1222 dose. The CDR3 sequence: CASSVPGEGYEQYF. The CDR3 region has the DNA TGTGCCAGTAGCGTCCCCGGTGAGGGGTACGAGCAGTACTTC.